The clone carrying this T cell receptor (beta chain) was recorded only once. The antigen is not known. The sample belongs to a study of cytomegalovirus exposure and HLA in healthy donors. Study-wide points: Using a false discovery rate of 0.05, a later analysis showed that approximately 17,000 TCR beta sequences were associated with HLA alleles. The authors enumerated 180 or so TCR beta chains as linked to cytomegalovirus. Available immune exposure information covered CMV serostatus only.

Vbeta (60) and Jbeta (13) primers were used in the PCR. Assay used: immunoSEQ multiplex PCR; TCRdb lists only in-frame clones, some missing. The table has some 110,000 clones, approximately 75% seen once. V gave up 2 bases and J gave up 0 bases, with 10 bases separating them. This CDR3 is 16 amino acids long. The germline V gene encodes CDR1 WSHSY and CDR2 SAAADI. V gene TRBV10-2 combines with J gene TRBJ2-2; D unresolved. The sequence was collected from a man aged 50-59 years in good health and CMV-seropositive. The sequencing sample was made of PBMCs. For the CDR3, the DNA is TGCGCCAGCAGTGAGAACAGCCCGACGAACACCGGGGAGCTGTTTTTT. Translating it yields CASSENSPTNTGELFF.